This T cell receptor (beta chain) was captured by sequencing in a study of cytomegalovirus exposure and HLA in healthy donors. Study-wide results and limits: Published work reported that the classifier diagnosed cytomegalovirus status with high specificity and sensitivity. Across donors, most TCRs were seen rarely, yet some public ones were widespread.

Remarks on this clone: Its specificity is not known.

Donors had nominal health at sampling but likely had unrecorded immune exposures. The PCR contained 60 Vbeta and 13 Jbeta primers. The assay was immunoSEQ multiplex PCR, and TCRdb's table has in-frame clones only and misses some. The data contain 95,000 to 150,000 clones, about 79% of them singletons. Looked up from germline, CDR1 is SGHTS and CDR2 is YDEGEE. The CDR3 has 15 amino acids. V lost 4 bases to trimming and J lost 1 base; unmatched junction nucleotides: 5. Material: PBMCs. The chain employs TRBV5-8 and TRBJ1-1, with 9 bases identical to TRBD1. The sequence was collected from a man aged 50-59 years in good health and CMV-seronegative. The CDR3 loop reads CASSLPGQGNTEAFF. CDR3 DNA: TGTGCCAGCAGCCTGCCGGGACAGGGGAACACTGAAGCTTTCTTT.